This TCR beta chain was captured by sequencing in a study of T cells in Graves' hyperthyroidism and ophthalmopathy. General study points: Most thyroid clonotypes expanded above 0.001 appeared in blood too. Ophthalmopathy was model-predicted a median roughly 6.5 months pre-onset.

Ten or more counts support this clonotype. What it recognizes is unknown. Patients between 18 and 65 years old had hyperthyroidism, newly diagnosed and lasting under 2 months. Diagnostic decisions used clinical symptoms, serum thyroxine and TRAb, thyroid ultrasound and orbital computed tomography. Trimming stripped 6 bases from V and 6 bases from J, with 17 bases between. This CDR3 has 14 residues. Germline V lookup: CDR1 MDHEN, CDR2 SYDVKM. RNA transcripts served as the template for amplifying TCR beta CDR3 regions. TCR CDR3 regions were first amplified by RT-PCR with HTBI primers. TCRdb itself ran the multiplex PCR reads through MiXCR, one entry per CDR3 protein. The sample shows 250,000 or so distinct CDR3 sequences, 15% of them seen only once.

The rearrangement links TRBV28 to TRBJ1-1; TRBD1 is a possible D gene (5 bases). This receptor was identified in a woman in her fifties or sixties with Graves' hyperthyroidism that later progressed to Graves' ophthalmopathy. Source material: blood. CDR3 bases: TGTGCCAGCAGCCCCGTTTGGGGGATTCCTGAAGCTTTCTTT. Translating gives CASSPVWGIPEAFF.